Presented here are 31 T cell receptor beta chains from one specimen sequenced in a study of blood T cells in healthy people across ages. A J-beta primer mix and a sample-barcoded 5' primer were used in a second PCR of roughly 6 to 11 cycles. TCRdb recomputed calls from the 5' RACE reads with MiXCR, one row per CDR3 protein. The sample records approximately 1,700,000 distinct CDR3 sequences, more than 35% being singletons. Material: blood. The receptors were sampled from a human donor in good health.

V is TRBV28 and J is TRBJ2-3; either TRBD1 or TRBD2 may fit D (5 bases each). Germline V gene data show CDR1 as MDHEN and CDR2 as SYDVKM. The CDR3 has 12 residues. Trimming stripped 6 bases from V and 8 bases from J, with 12 bases between. The CDR3 here is CASRGPRGTQYF. The CDR3 bases are TGTGCCAGCAGGGGACCTAGGGGTACGCAGTATTTT.

This rearrangement joins TRBV5-6 to TRBJ1-2; D not resolved. The length of the CDR3 is 13 residues. In germline, CDR1 is SGHDT, CDR2 YYEEEE. The V end was cut by 3 bases, the J end by 9 bases, with 15 bases between. This chain's CDR3 is CASSYTGGESYTF. CDR3 bases: TGTGCCAGCAGCTATACGGGAGGTGAGAGCTACACCTTC.

The V gene is TRBV5-6, the J gene TRBJ1-4; possibly TRBD1 for D (6 bases). Germline V gene data show CDR1 as SGHDT and CDR2 as YYEEEE. Trimming pared 2 bases from V and 0 bases from J, leaving 14 bases between. CDR3 size: 17 residues. This CDR3 reads CASSLFPGETTNEKLFF. In DNA form, the CDR3 reads TGTGCCAGCAGCTTATTCCCAGGGGAGACAACTAATGAAAAACTGTTTTTT.

The V gene is TRBV12-3 or TRBV12-4, the J gene TRBJ1-1; D remains unclear. This CDR3 contains 12 residues. Trimming stripped 8 bases from V and 5 bases from J, with 12 bases between. The CDR3 region has the DNA TGTGCCAGCGGACGACTCGGGACTGAAGCTTTCTTT. Translating gives CASGRLGTEAFF.

As for this clonotype: A read error may account for a junction end that differs from germline. The CDR3 loop reads CANSSGGLAGRNEQFF. The DNA of the CDR3 is TGTGCCAACAGCTCCGGTGGACTAGCGGGGCGCAATGAGCAGTTCTTC. The V gene is TRBV7-2, the J gene TRBJ2-1; 12 nucleotides match TRBD2. Germline V gene data show CDR1 as SGHTA and CDR2 as FQGNSA. The CDR3 is made up of 16 amino acids.

J is TRBJ2-7 and V is TRBV7-9, with 8 bases lining up with TRBD1. The J call is in doubt because the DNA end fits TRBJ2-5 better. Germline lookup yields CDR1 SEHNR and CDR2 FQNEAQ (reference sequence). This CDR3 has 13 residues. CDR3 region: CASGQGKGETQYF. In DNA form, the CDR3 reads TGTGCCAGCGGACAGGGAAAAGGAGAGACCCAGTACTTC.

CDR3 protein: CSASGLAGASLPTDTQYF. The CDR3 nucleotides read TGCAGTGCTAGTGGACTAGCGGGGGCTTCCCTCCCCACAGATACGCAGTATTTT. The rearrangement joins TRBV20-1 to TRBJ2-3; TRBD2 agrees at 13 bases. The V and J ends lost 3 bases and 2 bases, in that order; junction bases with no gene match: 11. The CDR3 is made up of 18 amino acids. Germline lookup yields CDR1 DFQATT and CDR2 SNEGSKA (reference sequence).

The rearrangement uses TRBV14 and TRBJ2-1, with TRBD2 identical over 13 bases. Unmatched junction bases numbered 4, after V lost 1 base and J lost 4 bases. The CDR3 contains 17 residues. Germline loops: CDR1 SGHDN, CDR2 FVKESK. As DNA, the CDR3 is TGTGCCAGCAGCCAAGCGATACTAGCGGGGGGGTACAATGAGCAGTTCTTC. Protein: CASSQAILAGGYNEQFF.

This clonotype was detected a few times. V gene TRBV14 combines with J gene TRBJ1-2; 9 nucleotides agree with TRBD1. V gave up 4 bases and J gave up 8 bases; unmatched junction bases: 17. The CDR3 is 17 residues long. The V gene's germline CDR1 is SGHDN and CDR2 FVKESK. The CDR3 DNA is TGTGCCAGCAGCCCGCAAATGGGACAGGGAGCGCTATGGGGCTACACCTTC. As protein: CASSPQMGQGALWGYTF.

This clonotype was seen only once. The V and J genes are TRBV6-2 or TRBV6-3 and TRBJ2-4; D unclear. Trimming shortened V by 5 bases and J by 5 bases, and 7 bases separated the two germline ends. Germline CDR1 is MNHEY and CDR2 is SVGEGT. This CDR3 is 12 amino acids long. CDR3 in amino acids: CASSPRQNIQYF. DNA of the CDR3: TGTGCCAGCAGTCCCAGACAAAACATTCAGTACTTC.

V and J are TRBV7-9 and TRBJ1-1; D is unresolved. The germline gives CDR1 SEHNR, CDR2 FQNEAQ (reference sequence). The V end lost 0 bases, the J end lost 9 bases, and 8 bases lay between the germline ends. There are 12 residues in the CDR3. The CDR3, as DNA: TGTGCCAGCAGCTTAGCGTCGGCCAAAGCTTTCTTT. Its protein is CASSLASAKAFF.

This chain joins TRBV18 and TRBJ2-1; a possible D gene is TRBD2 (5 bases). This CDR3 has 18 amino acids. The V gene's germline CDR1 is KGHSH and CDR2 LQKENI. V dropped 2 bases and J dropped 0 bases, with 17 bases sitting between them. The CDR3 DNA follows: TGTGCCAGCTCACCAATTGTTACTAGTGGTAGCTCCTACAATGAGCAGTTCTTC. Its translation: CASSPIVTSGSSYNEQFF.

The table lists this clonotype with a few counts. The chain combines TRBV20-1 with TRBJ2-4, with a tentative D call TRBD2 (7 bases). The J call may be wrong; the DNA end is better matched by TRBJ2-7. The germline V gene encodes CDR1 DFQATT and CDR2 SNEGSKA (reference sequence). There are 15 residues in the CDR3. The CDR3 DNA is TGCAGTGCTAGAGATCCGGCGGGGGCCCTTTACGAGCAGTACTTC. Translating it yields CSARDPAGALYEQYF.

The V gene is TRBV4-1, the J gene TRBJ1-1, with 10 nucleotides matching TRBD1. Germline-derived CDR1 and CDR2 are MGHRA and YSYEKL. Trimming removed 2 bases from V and 5 bases from J; junction bases left unmatched: 8. This CDR3 spans 16 amino acids. CDR3 sequence: CASSQPGQGQGTEAFF. As DNA, the CDR3 is TGCGCCAGCAGCCAACCGGGACAGGGGCAGGGGACTGAAGCTTTCTTT.

V usage is TRBV20-1 and J usage is TRBJ2-5; 9 bases agree with TRBD1. Germline trimming cut 5 bases from V and 0 bases from J; bases unmatched to any gene: 4. The germline CDR1 and CDR2 sequences are DFQATT and SNEGSKA (reference sequence). The CDR3 runs to 14 residues. The CDR3 DNA sequence: TGCAGTGCTGGGGACAGGGCCCACCAAGAGACCCAGTACTTC. This encodes CSAGDRAHQETQYF.

This clonotype was seen more than once but under ten times. V and J are TRBV20-1 and TRBJ2-3, with TRBD2 matching 13 bases. The CDR3 has 13 residues. Germline V CDR1 and CDR2: DFQATT, SNEGSKA (reference sequence). The chain's CDR3 is CTGLAGDTDTQYF. As DNA, the CDR3 is TGCACCGGACTAGCGGGGGACACAGATACGCAGTATTTT.

This clonotype has a handful of counts. CDR3 in amino acids: CSVEVAIAGSYEQYF. The CDR3 nucleotides are TGCAGCGTTGAAGTGGCGATTGCTGGCTCCTACGAGCAGTACTTC. The V and J genes are TRBV29-1 and TRBJ2-7, with D uncertain. This CDR3 is built from 15 residues. With 1 base removed from V and 0 bases from J, the gap between germline ends came to 13 bases. CDR1 is SQVTM, CDR2 ANQGSEA, per germline.

The chain combines TRBV7-8 with TRBJ1-1; D gene unclear. The germline gives CDR1 SGHVS, CDR2 FQNEAQ. The CDR3 is 15 residues long. V was pared by 0 bases and J by 4 bases, with 12 bases between. CDR3 bases: TGTGCCAGCAGCTTAGCCCCCCAGGCGGGCACTGAAGCTTTCTTT. It is translated as CASSLAPQAGTEAFF. Variable domain in full (rest from reference TRBV7-8 and TRBJ1-1): GAGVSQSPRYKVAKRGQDVALRCDPISGHVSLFWYQQALGQGPEFLTYFQNEAQLDKSGLPSDRFFAERPEGSVSTLKIQRTQQEDSAVYLCASSLAPQAGTEAFFGQGTRLTVV.

The chain joins TRBV6-2 or TRBV6-3 to TRBJ2-1; TRBD2 agrees at 7 bases. J lost 0 bases, V lost 7 bases, and 9 bases had no gene match. Germline CDR1 is MNHEY and CDR2 is SVGEGT. This CDR3 has 16 amino acids. CDR3 DNA sequence: TGTGCCAGCAATTCAGCGGGGACCCGCTCCTACAATGAGCAGTTCTTC. Its protein is CASNSAGTRSYNEQFF.

The rearrangement joins TRBV4-2 to TRBJ1-2; weak D call: TRBD1 (5 bases). Germline V gene lookup returns CDR1 LGHNA and CDR2 YNFKEQ. The CDR3 is made up of 15 amino acids. With 0 bases removed from V and 7 bases from J, the gap between germline ends came to 15 bases. The CDR3 DNA follows: TGTGCCAGCAGCCAAGAAGGAGCTAGACAGTCTGGCTACACCTTC. Its translation: CASSQEGARQSGYTF.

This clonotype appeared a few times. The chain has TRBV11-1 and TRBJ2-1; the D is unclear. Germline lookup yields CDR1 SGHAT and CDR2 FQDESV (reference sequence). Trimming removed 5 bases at V and 5 bases at J, with 10 bases between. This CDR3 comprises 13 residues. The CDR3 nucleotides read TGTGCCAGCAGCCCCAACAGACACAATGAGCAGTTCTTC. Protein sequence: CASSPNRHNEQFF.

This clonotype occurred a few times. The chain joins TRBV13 to TRBJ2-5, with a weak D call TRBD1 (6 bases). CDR3 length: 14 amino acids. Trimming pared 5 bases from V and 3 bases from J, leaving 13 bases between. The germline CDR1 and CDR2 sequences are PRHDT and FYEKMQ (reference sequence). CDR3 protein: CASSAQGKEETQYF. The CDR3 DNA reads as TGTGCCAGCAGCGCACAGGGTAAAGAAGAGACCCAGTACTTC.

The sample holds a few counts of this clonotype. The rearrangement uses TRBV7-8 and TRBJ2-1; D call uncertain. The CDR3 contains 12 residues. Trimming removed 5 bases from V and 9 bases from J, with 11 bases in between. Germline lookup yields CDR1 SGHVS and CDR2 FQNEAQ. CDR3 in amino acids: CASSQDQPEQFF. The CDR3 DNA reads TGTGCCAGCAGCCAGGACCAGCCTGAGCAGTTCTTC.

This clonotype was seen only a few times. The chain carries TRBV18 and TRBJ2-7; possibly TRBD1 for D (5 bases). The CDR3 contains 14 residues. Trimming stripped 1 base from V and 1 base from J, with 8 bases between. The germline CDR1 and CDR2 sequences are KGHSH and LQKENI. The CDR3 DNA sequence: TGTGCCAGCTCACCACACCAGGGTTCCTACGAGCAGTACTTC. It codes for CASSPHQGSYEQYF.

This clonotype was detected a few times. The CDR3: CASREIIQYF. The CDR3 bases are TGTGCCAGCAGAGAGATAATTCAGTACTTC. The V and J genes are TRBV2 and TRBJ2-4; D is undetermined. The CDR3 sequence is 10 residues long. The ends were cut back, 6 bases at V and 10 bases at J, with 7 bases in the middle. Per the germline V gene, CDR1 is SNHLY and CDR2 is FYNNEI.

J is TRBJ2-1 and V is TRBV20-1; TRBD1 aligns across 8 bases. The CDR3 runs to 13 residues. Germline assignment: CDR1 DFQATT and CDR2 SNEGSKA (reference sequence). V shed 6 bases, J shed 9 bases, and the junction held 10 bases outside the gene matches. The CDR3 region has the DNA TGCAGTGCCCCTAATCCAGGGGGCAGTGAGCAGTTCTTC. Its protein is CSAPNPGGSEQFF.

This clonotype appeared a few times. This chain links TRBV7-2 with TRBJ2-7; the match to TRBD1 covers 7 bases. The V gene's germline CDR1 is SGHTA and CDR2 FQGNSA. Trimming at V came to 8 bases and at J to 1 base, leaving 5 bases not matched to a gene. The CDR3 covers 13 residues. The CDR3 is CASGRQGSYEQYF. Written as DNA, the CDR3 is TGTGCCAGCGGTCGACAGGGATCCTACGAGCAGTACTTC.

V usage is TRBV7-6 and J usage is TRBJ2-3; D is undetermined. The CDR3 contains 14 residues. Per germline, CDR1 SGHVS and CDR2 FNYEAQ. Deletions cut 8 bases from V and 1 base from J, with 13 bases between. The CDR3 DNA reads as TGTGCCAGCTCACCACGGTTGGGCACAGATACGCAGTATTTT. It yields the protein CASSPRLGTDTQYF.

The V and J genes are TRBV7-2 and TRBJ1-5; D not certain. This CDR3 is built from 16 residues. V lost 1 base and J lost 3, with 13 bases in between. The germline CDR1 and CDR2 sequences are SGHTA and FQGNSA. The CDR3 spells CASSLGRAGLNQPQHF. In nucleotides, the CDR3 is TGTGCCAGCAGCTTAGGGCGGGCGGGCCTCAATCAGCCCCAGCATTTT.

This clonotype has just a few counts. The gene calls are TRBV12-3 or TRBV12-4 and TRBJ2-7; TRBD1 matches at 8 bases. This CDR3 is 16 amino acids long. V lost 5 bases to trimming and J lost 6 bases; unmatched junction nucleotides: 15. The CDR3 reads CASSPYRPEDRGEQYF. The CDR3 DNA reads TGTGCCAGCAGTCCCTATAGGCCGGAAGACAGGGGCGAGCAGTACTTC.

Regarding this clonotype: One end of the junction varies from germline; a read error may be responsible. The chain couples TRBV6-6 to TRBJ1-1; D unresolved. The CDR3 spans 12 residues. Germline V CDR1 and CDR2: MNHNY, SVGAGI (reference sequence). CDR3 in amino acids: CVSTSTGTEAFF. For the CDR3, the DNA is TGTGTCAGCACCAGCACGGGGACTGAAGCTTTCTTT.